The next 27 T cell receptor beta chains were all read from a single sample in a study of CD4+ T cells in melanoma. Generated by immunoSEQ multiplex PCR, the TCRdb table keeps only in-frame clones and is missing some. This sample has 50,000 or so clones, with approximately 89% found just once. The sequenced sample was peripheral blood. The source is a human donor with melanoma.

The V gene is TRBV7-9, the J gene TRBJ1-4; TRBD1 is a possible D gene (5 bases). The CDR3 has 15 residues. The V and J ends lost 4 bases and 3 bases respectively, with 12 bases between them. In germline, CDR1 is SEHNR, CDR2 FQNEAQ (reference sequence). The CDR3 DNA sequence: TGTGCCAGCAGCTCCTTGGGGGGGGCTAATGAAAAACTGTTTTTT. Its translation: CASSSLGGANEKLFF.

Only one count was recorded for this clone. The V and J genes are TRBV7-2 and TRBJ2-7; 7 nucleotides align to TRBD1. This CDR3 is built from 15 residues. CDR1 is SGHTA and CDR2 is FQGNSA in the germline V gene. Trimming at V came to 5 bases and at J to 1 base, leaving 8 bases not matched to a gene. CDR3 nucleotides: TGTGCCAGCAGCAGCAAGACAGGGCGGTCCTACGAGCAGTACTTC. It translates to CASSSKTGRSYEQYF.

This chain connects TRBV27 to TRBJ1-1, with D tentatively TRBD1 (5 bases). CDR3 length equals 13 residues. Germline values: CDR1 MNHEY, CDR2 SMNVEV (reference sequence). Trimming left V 2 bases short and J 3 bases short, with 7 bases between. The CDR3 DNA reads TGTGCCAGCAGTTTAATGGGGGACACTGAAGCTTTCTTT. Its translation: CASSLMGDTEAFF.

The V gene is TRBV28, the J gene TRBJ1-1; 7 bases fit TRBD1. The CDR3 is 16 residues long. After removal of 6 bases from V and 0 bases from J, the junction contained 10 bases not matched to a gene. Per germline, CDR1 MDHEN and CDR2 SYDVKM. This CDR3 reads CASSSGQLVMNTEAFF. The CDR3 DNA reads TGTGCCAGCAGCTCGGGACAGCTGGTTATGAACACTGAAGCTTTCTTT.

The chain recombines TRBV29-1 with TRBJ2-6; 8 bases are shared with TRBD1. The CDR3 length is 16 residues. The germline gives CDR1 SQVTM, CDR2 ANQGSEA. The trim removed 6 bases at V and 4 bases at J, leaving 11 bases unmatched. The DNA for the CDR3 is TGCAGCGTCGTAACAGGGGGTGGGTTCGGGGCCAACGTCCTGACTTTC. It yields the protein CSVVTGGGFGANVLTF.

This rearrangement joins TRBV7-9 to TRBJ2-7; D is uncertain. Germline CDR1 SEHNR, CDR2 FQNEAQ (reference sequence). V lost 3 bases to trimming and J lost 2 bases, with 17 bases between them. The CDR3 consists of 16 residues. Here the CDR3 reads CASSFNQELNPYEQYF. The CDR3 bases are TGTGCCAGCAGCTTCAACCAGGAACTCAATCCCTACGAGCAGTACTTC.

The chain joins TRBV6-1 to TRBJ2-1, with TRBD2 as a possible D gene (5 bases). This CDR3 contains 13 residues. The germline gives CDR1 MNHNS, CDR2 SASEGT. The ends were cut back, 4 bases at V and 7 bases at J, with 11 bases in the middle. The DNA for the CDR3 is TGTGCCAGCAGTGCGGCGGGTGGGAATGAGCAGTTCTTC. The encoded protein is CASSAAGGNEQFF.

The chain carries TRBV25-1 and TRBJ1-6, with D possibly being TRBD1 (5 bases). Trimming stripped 1 base from V and 10 bases from J, with 14 bases between. CDR3 length: 15 amino acids. Germline CDR1 and CDR2: MGHDK and SYGVNS. The CDR3 bases are TGTGCCAGCAGTGAATCCGGGGGTATCGGGTCACCCCTCCACTTT. Encoded protein: CASSESGGIGSPLHF.

The J gene is TRBJ2-1, the V gene TRBV6-6, with 7 bases fitting TRBD1. Germline V gene sequence: CDR1 MNHNY, CDR2 SVGAGI (reference sequence). This CDR3 comprises 15 residues. Trimming cost V 7 bases and J 3 bases; bases outside gene matches: 9. In DNA form, the CDR3 reads TGTGCCAGCATCATAGGGGACAGCGACTACAATGAGCAGTTCTTC. It codes for CASIIGDSDYNEQFF.

The chain is built from TRBV6-6 and TRBJ1-5; D gene unclear. Germline V gene lookup returns CDR1 MNHNY and CDR2 SVGAGI (reference sequence). The CDR3 consists of 15 residues. Trimming removed 5 bases from V and 4 bases from J, with 15 bases in between. The CDR3 region has the DNA TGTGCCAGCAGTCGGACGTCAGGTGAAAATCAGCCCCAGCATTTT. It specifies CASSRTSGENQPQHF.

The chain links TRBV6-5 to TRBJ1-6; no definite D call. Germline values: CDR1 MNHEY, CDR2 SVGAGI. Trimming removed 8 bases at V and 6 bases at J, with 5 bases between. This CDR3 has 11 residues. The CDR3 nucleotides are TGTGCCAGCGCTGGTAATTCACCCCTCCACTTT. Translating gives CASAGNSPLHF.

The J gene is TRBJ2-7, the V gene TRBV30; D may be TRBD1 (5 bases). Trimming removed 4 bases at V and 5 bases at J, with 24 bases between. This CDR3 is built from 16 residues. Germline CDR1 reads GTSNPN; CDR2 reads SVGIG (reference sequence). The CDR3 protein is CAWNEFRGLASDEQYF. DNA of the CDR3: TGTGCCTGGAATGAATTTAGGGGATTAGCTTCCGACGAGCAGTACTTC.

V and J are TRBV11-1 and TRBJ2-7; D is unresolved. Trimming took 1 base from V and 0 from J, leaving 4 bases between them. The CDR3 has 13 residues. Germline values: CDR1 SGHAT, CDR2 FQDESV (reference sequence). The CDR3, as DNA: TGTGCCAGCAGCTTAGGGAGCTCCTACGAGCAGTACTTC. Residues: CASSLGSSYEQYF.

This chain connects TRBV9 to TRBJ2-7; 7 bases fit TRBD1. V shed 3 bases, J shed 10 bases, and the junction held 10 bases outside the gene matches. The CDR3 runs 13 residues. Germline V gene lookup returns CDR1 SGDLS and CDR2 YYNGEE. The CDR3: CASSAPGQQSQYF. In DNA form, the CDR3 reads TGTGCCAGCAGCGCTCCGGGACAGCAGTCTCAGTACTTC.

This sequence joins TRBV4-3 and TRBJ2-2; 7 positions agree with TRBD2. The V gene end was trimmed by 0 bases and the J gene end by 5 bases; junction bases not matched to a gene: 6. The CDR3 length is 16 residues. Germline lookup yields CDR1 LGHNA and CDR2 YSLEER. The CDR3, as DNA: TGCGCCAGCAGCCAAGAACCGGGACTACAAACCGGGGAGCTGTTTTTT. This encodes CASSQEPGLQTGELFF.

The V and J genes are TRBV7-9 and TRBJ2-1; TRBD2 agrees at 7 bases. Germline lookup yields CDR1 SEHNR and CDR2 FQNEAQ (reference sequence). The trim removed 6 bases at V and 4 bases at J, leaving 9 bases unmatched. The CDR3 length is 15 residues. The CDR3: CASRDGGSAYNEQFF. DNA of the CDR3: TGTGCCAGCAGAGACGGGGGGTCCGCGTACAATGAGCAGTTCTTC.

The rearrangement uses TRBV29-1 and TRBJ1-2; no firm D call. Germline V CDR1 and CDR2: SQVTM, ANQGSEA. With 7 bases removed from V and 4 bases from J, the gap between germline ends came to 13 bases. The CDR3 has 12 residues. The CDR3 DNA reads as TGCAGCGGTGAGACTACGGCCTATGGCTACACCTTC. This translates into CSGETTAYGYTF.

This chain uses TRBV7-8 with TRBJ1-1, with TRBD1 as a possible D gene (6 bases). V was shortened by 6 bases and J by 1 base, with 15 bases between the two germline ends. CDR1 SGHVS and CDR2 FQNEAQ come from the germline V gene. The CDR3 is made up of 15 amino acids. The CDR3 loop is CASSIKPGANTEAFF. CDR3 nucleotide sequence: TGTGCCAGCAGTATAAAACCGGGGGCGAACACTGAAGCTTTCTTT.

The V gene is TRBV11-2, the J gene TRBJ2-2, with TRBD2 as a possible D gene (6 bases). The ends were cut back, 5 bases at V and 5 bases at J, with 15 bases in the middle. In germline, CDR1 is SGHAT, CDR2 FQNNGV. The CDR3 spans 15 residues. The CDR3 sequence: CASSDQLGGTGELFF. The CDR3 bases are TGTGCCAGCAGCGATCAACTGGGGGGTACCGGGGAGCTGTTTTTT.

V and J are TRBV6-5 and TRBJ1-1; TRBD1 matches at 10 bases. The J segment lost 5 bases and the V segment lost 7 bases, leaving 7 bases of the junction unmatched. The CDR3 has 14 residues. Germline CDR1 and CDR2: MNHEY and SVGAGI. CDR3 residues: CASKKTGGDTEAFF. CDR3 nucleotides: TGTGCCAGCAAGAAGACAGGGGGCGATACTGAAGCTTTCTTT.

The genes are TRBV7-9 and TRBJ2-2; 11 nucleotides line up with TRBD2. Germline V gives CDR1 SEHNR, CDR2 FQNEAQ (reference sequence). CDR3 length: 17 residues. V lost 5 bases and J lost 4; bases outside the gene matches: 9. The DNA for the CDR3 is TGTGCCAGCAGCAAGGGACTAGCGGCTGCGAGCACCGGGGAGCTGTTTTTT. It codes for CASSKGLAAASTGELFF.

This chain uses TRBV30 with TRBJ1-5; D remains unclear. Germline V lookup: CDR1 GTSNPN, CDR2 SVGIG (reference sequence). Trimming cost V 5 bases and J 3 bases, with 14 bases left between them. The CDR3 extends over 14 amino acids. CDR3 in amino acids: CAWGSWTSNQPQHF. CDR3 DNA sequence: TGTGCCTGGGGGTCGTGGACCTCCAATCAGCCCCAGCATTTT.

The genes are TRBV1 and TRBJ1-6; the table gives TRBD1 as D, unverified against the DNA. TRBV1 is recorded as a pseudogene. The CDR3 has 16 residues. Here the CDR3 DNA reads TGCACCAGCAGCCAGGCTTCAAGCTCCTATAATTCACCCCTCCACTTT. Translated, it gives CTSSQASSSYNSPLHF.

This clone has just a few counts. The chain uses TRBV2 and TRBJ1-1; D is uncertain. The germline gives CDR1 SNHLY, CDR2 FYNNEI. CDR3 length: 14 residues. V gave up 1 base and J gave up 3 bases, with 9 bases separating them. The CDR3 protein is CASSEDWGYTEAFF. CDR3 coding DNA: TGTGCCAGCAGTGAAGACTGGGGTTACACTGAAGCTTTCTTT. Drawing the rest from reference TRBV2 and TRBJ1-1, the complete variable domain is EPEVTQTPSHQVTQMGQEVILRCVPISNHLYFYWYRQILGQKVEFLVSFYNNEISEKSEIFDDQFSVERPDGSNFTLKIRSTKLEDSAMYFCASSEDWGYTEAFFGQGTRLTVV.

This clone was observed a few times. The chain combines TRBV7-6 with TRBJ1-1, with 7 nucleotides matching TRBD1. The CDR3 runs 14 residues. The ends lost 6 bases at V and 4 bases at J; junction bases unmatched: 8. Germline loops: CDR1 SGHVS, CDR2 FNYEAQ. CDR3: CASSQQGQGTEAFF. For the CDR3, the DNA is TGTGCCAGCAGTCAACAGGGGCAGGGCACTGAAGCTTTCTTT.

The chain has TRBV9 and TRBJ2-1; 8 bases line up with TRBD2. Unmatched junction bases numbered 7, after V lost 4 bases and J lost 7 bases. This CDR3 is built from 14 residues. Germline V gene sequence: CDR1 SGDLS, CDR2 YYNGEE. CDR3 in amino acids: CASSFGQRGNEQFF. As DNA, the CDR3 is TGTGCCAGCAGCTTCGGACAGCGGGGGAATGAGCAGTTCTTC.

The chain links TRBV4-2 to TRBJ2-3; TRBD2 might be the D (6 bases). Germline lookup yields CDR1 LGHNA and CDR2 YNFKEQ. V shed 0 bases and J shed 6 bases, with 13 bases lying between them. This CDR3 region has 15 residues. This CDR3 reads CASSQDYSGGDTQYF. The CDR3 nucleotides are TGTGCCAGCAGCCAAGATTATTCCGGAGGGGATACGCAGTATTTT.